One sample yielded the 24 T cell receptor beta chains listed below, sequenced in a study of graft-versus-host responses after intestinal transplantation. TCRdb's copy holds only in-frame clones and misses some; the assay was immunoSEQ multiplex PCR. The sample records some 18,000 clones, about 38% being singletons. The sample in question was alloreactive CD4+ T cells from a mixed lymphocyte reaction culture, obtained before intestinal transplant. Specified subset: CFSE-low proliferating T cells sorted from roughly six-day pre-transplant mixed lymphocyte reaction (GvH or HvG direction). The receptors were sampled from a human patient who received an intestinal transplant.

V usage is TRBV6-5 and J usage is TRBJ2-5; TRBD1 might be the D (5 bases). The CDR3 contains 14 residues. Trimming took 2 bases from V and 1 from J, leaving 8 bases between them. CDR1 is MNHEY, CDR2 SVGAGI, per germline. The CDR3, as DNA: TGTGCCAGCAGTTACCGACAGACCCAAGAGACCCAGTACTTC. Protein sequence: CASSYRQTQETQYF.

This clone was detected a few times. The J gene is TRBJ2-3, the V gene TRBV9; D might be TRBD1 or TRBD2, each matching 5 bases. V dropped 4 bases and J dropped 2 bases, with 17 bases sitting between them. This CDR3 spans 16 amino acids. The germline gives CDR1 SGDLS, CDR2 YYNGEE. CDR3 sequence reads: CASSLGTNYLTDTQYF. In DNA, the CDR3 is TGTGCCAGCAGCCTCGGGACCAATTATCTCACAGATACGCAGTATTTT. The whole variable domain, filled in from reference TRBV9 and TRBJ2-3, reads DSGVTQTPKHLITATGQRVTLRCSPRSGDLSVYWYQQSLDQGLQFLIQYYNGEERAKGNILERFSAQQFPDLHSELNLSSLELGDSALYFCASSLGTNYLTDTQYFGPGTRLTVL.

The chain uses TRBV5-4 and TRBJ1-5, with D maybe TRBD1 (6 bases). There are 14 residues in the CDR3. The germline CDR1 and CDR2 sequences are SGHNT and YYREEE (reference sequence). V was shortened by 4 bases and J by 1 base, with 9 bases between the two germline ends. CDR3 loop: CASSLDRSNQPQHF. In nucleotides, the CDR3 is TGTGCCAGCAGCCTCGACAGGAGCAATCAGCCCCAGCATTTT.

The chain links TRBV13 to TRBJ1-2; no reliable D call. V lost 5 bases and J 4 bases, leaving 5 bases between the germline ends. CDR3 size: 11 residues. Germline CDR1 PRHDT, CDR2 FYEKMQ (reference sequence). CDR3 residues: CASSRVYGYTF. CDR3 DNA sequence: TGTGCCAGCAGCCGGGTCTATGGCTACACCTTC.

The sample holds one count of this clone. This sequence joins TRBV25-1 and TRBJ2-7; D not certain. This CDR3 has 13 residues. From germline, CDR1 is MGHDK and CDR2 SYGVNS. With 8 bases removed from V and 6 bases from J, the gap between germline ends came to 17 bases. CDR3 DNA sequence: TGTGCCAGCGGAGCGTTAGCCCGTAGCGAGCAGTACTTC. The encoded protein is CASGALARSEQYF.

About this clone itself: Lacking the conserved final phenylalanine or tryptophan, this CDR3 likely reflects a read error. It is unclear where the CDR3 begins or ends on the DNA, so no DNA is shown, and the CDR3 is as TCRdb lists it. V usage is TRBV19 and J usage is TRBJ1-1. The CDR3 comprises 10 residues, both ends counted. CDR1 and CDR2 (germline): LNHDA, SQIVND (reference sequence). The CDR3 region is CASSIERRQY.

This sequence joins TRBV2 and TRBJ1-2; 10 bases align to TRBD1. The trim removed 4 bases at V and 4 bases at J, leaving 3 bases unmatched. CDR1 is SNHLY, CDR2 FYNNEI, per germline. This CDR3 contains 14 residues. CDR3 DNA sequence: TGTGCCAGCAGTGGGGACAGGGGTGTCTATGGCTACACCTTC. This sequence encodes CASSGDRGVYGYTF.

The CDR3 DNA follows: TGCGCCAGCAGCTTGCGACAGACGGGGGACATTCAGTACTTC. Its translation: CASSLRQTGDIQYF. The V gene is TRBV5-1, the J gene TRBJ2-4; TRBD2 might be the D (6 bases). In germline, CDR1 is SGHRS, CDR2 YFSETQ. CDR3 length equals 14 residues. Deletions cut 1 base from V and 8 bases from J, with 13 bases between.

This CDR3 is CASSESVQGEQYF. CDR3 sequence (DNA): TGCGCCAGCAGTGAGTCGGTGCAGGGCGAGCAGTACTTC. The rearrangement joins TRBV10-1 to TRBJ2-7, with a tentative D call TRBD1 (5 bases). This CDR3 has 13 amino acids. The V end was cut by 0 bases, the J end by 6 bases, with 9 bases between. Germline CDR1 and CDR2: WNHNN and SYGVQD (reference sequence).

The chain is built from TRBV6-5 and TRBJ2-5, with 11 bases aligning to TRBD2. The junction had 12 bases not matched to a gene; V was cut back by 9 bases and J by 9 bases. CDR1 is MNHEY, CDR2 SVGAGI, per germline. The CDR3 has 14 residues. CDR3 amino acids: CASKHATSGAAQYF. The CDR3 DNA follows: TGTGCCAGTAAACATGCGACTAGCGGGGCGGCCCAGTACTTC.

This clone was seen a few times. This sequence joins TRBV10-1 and TRBJ2-7, with D unclear. Germline CDR1 and CDR2: WNHNN and SYGVQD (reference sequence). Between the trimmed V and J ends, which lost 10 bases and 4 bases, there was a span of 11 bases. The CDR3 has 11 amino acids. Here the CDR3 reads CATLEAYEQYF. CDR3 DNA: TGCGCCACCCTCGAGGCGTACGAGCAGTACTTC.

The chain is built from TRBV30 and TRBJ1-6, with TRBD1 as a possible D gene (5 bases). Trimming shortened V by 4 bases and J by 13 bases, and 17 bases separated the two germline ends. This CDR3 contains 13 residues. Per the germline V gene, CDR1 is GTSNPN and CDR2 is SVGIG (reference sequence). In nucleotides, the CDR3 is TGTGCCTGGAATAGACTCACCCAGGGCCCCCTCCACTTT. Amino acid sequence: CAWNRLTQGPLHF.

CDR3 coding DNA: TGTGCCAGCAGCCAAGCCGACAGGGGTCGGGATTATAATTCACCCCTCCACTTT. Encoded protein: CASSQADRGRDYNSPLHF. The rearrangement uses TRBV14 and TRBJ1-6, with 8 bases matching TRBD1. Germline V lookup: CDR1 SGHDN, CDR2 FVKESK. There are 18 residues in the CDR3. V was clipped by 1 base and J by 4 bases; unmatched bases: 9.

CDR3 in amino acids: CASSQVGGTGYEKLFF. The CDR3 nucleotides are TGTGCCAGCAGCCAAGTCGGAGGGACAGGGTATGAAAAACTGTTTTTT. The chain employs TRBV4-2 and TRBJ1-4; the match to TRBD1 covers 9 bases. V lost 1 base and J lost 6; bases outside the gene matches: 6. Germline CDR1 LGHNA, CDR2 YNFKEQ. This CDR3 is 16 amino acids long.

This clone occurred a few times. This rearrangement joins TRBV6-1 to TRBJ2-2; no clear D. Trimming left V 5 bases short and J 7 bases short, with 17 bases between. The germline V gene has CDR1 MNHNS and CDR2 SASEGT. The CDR3 contains 15 residues. The CDR3 region has the DNA TGTGCCAGCAGTTTCACGACGAGTTTGGGCGGGGAGCTGTTTTTT. Translating it yields CASSFTTSLGGELFF.

The J gene is TRBJ1-4, the V gene TRBV6-9; D not resolved. Germline CDR1 and CDR2: MNHGY and SVAAGI. CDR3 length: 15 amino acids. Trimming cost V 3 bases and J 0 bases, with 8 bases left between them. CDR3 coding DNA: TGTGCCAGCAGTTACGGGGTGGCAACTAATGAAAAACTGTTTTTT. As protein: CASSYGVATNEKLFF.

The rearrangement links TRBV5-6 to TRBJ1-2; D gene ambiguous. CDR3 size: 12 residues. Trimming took 4 bases from V and 5 from J, leaving 9 bases between them. Germline-derived CDR1 and CDR2 are SGHDT and YYEEEE. CDR3 nucleotides: TGTGCCAGCAGCCCAAGGACTTATGGCTACACCTTC. Its translation: CASSPRTYGYTF.

J is TRBJ1-1 and V is TRBV4-1; D remains ambiguous. Germline CDR1 and CDR2: MGHRA and YSYEKL. The CDR3 loop spans 13 amino acids. Trimming cost V 0 bases and J 8 bases, with 10 bases left between them. The DNA of the CDR3 is TGCGCCAGCAGCCAAGACCAAGGAAGAGAAGCTTTCTTT. This codes for CASSQDQGREAFF.

This clone was seen only once. This chain joins TRBV19 and TRBJ2-1, with 9 bases matching TRBD2. The V and J ends lost 6 bases and 3 bases, in that order; junction bases with no gene match: 9. Germline V gene lookup returns CDR1 LNHDA and CDR2 SQIVND (reference sequence). This CDR3 has 16 amino acids. CDR3 in DNA: TGTGCCAGTAGCCAGAGCGGGGGGTATAGCTACAATGAGCAGTTCTTC. Protein product: CASSQSGGYSYNEQFF.

This clone was counted a few times. The chain uses TRBV10-3 and TRBJ1-5; 7 positions agree with TRBD1. This CDR3 comprises 14 residues. Germline V lookup: CDR1 ENHRY, CDR2 SYGVKD. V shed 8 bases, J shed 6 bases, and the junction held 10 bases outside the gene matches. For the CDR3, the DNA is TGTGCCATCTGGGCAGGGGGAGTTAGTCAGCCCCAGCATTTT. Amino acids: CAIWAGGVSQPQHF.

The rearrangement uses TRBV6-1 and TRBJ1-5; D might be TRBD1 (6 bases). Germline V CDR1 and CDR2: MNHNS, SASEGT. The length of the CDR3 is 14 residues. Trimming shortened V by 4 bases and J by 5 bases, and 12 bases separated the two germline ends. Here the CDR3 reads CASSGRGGDQPQHF. The CDR3 coding sequence is TGTGCCAGCAGTGGGAGGGGGGGGGATCAGCCCCAGCATTTT.

The rearrangement links TRBV6-5 to TRBJ1-1; D call uncertain. CDR1 and CDR2 from the germline V gene are MNHEY and SVGAGI. There are 13 residues in the CDR3. V lost 6 bases and J 11 bases, leaving 19 bases between the germline ends. The CDR3 nucleotides are TGTGCCAGCAGGAAAACTAGGTTTTTGGTCGCTTTCTTT. Its protein is CASRKTRFLVAFF.

This chain joins TRBV7-2 and TRBJ2-1; D might be TRBD1 (6 bases). Germline CDR1 and CDR2: SGHTA and FQGNSA. The CDR3 is 16 amino acids. V lost 5 bases and J lost 4, with 18 bases in between. The CDR3 reads CASSASGTRRYNEQFF. The DNA of the CDR3 is TGTGCCAGCAGCGCATCCGGGACAAGGCGATACAATGAGCAGTTCTTC.

This chain connects TRBV4-1 to TRBJ2-7; TRBD2 matches at 7 bases. V lost 4 bases and J lost 1; bases outside the gene matches: 16. This CDR3 region has 18 residues. CDR1 MGHRA and CDR2 YSYEKL come from the germline V gene. DNA for the CDR3: TGCGCCAGCAGCCTCCGGGACTATAGGGAGGAGAGGTCCTACGAGCAGTACTTC. Translation: CASSLRDYREERSYEQYF.